This T cell receptor beta chain comes out of a study of T cell repertoires in cytomegalovirus infection. The wider study: Epitope selection comprised recently identified HLA-C-restricted CMV epitopes and well-studied HLA-B-restricted CMV epitopes.

Study-wide results and limits: Carriers of CMV plus the relevant HLA were identified by cumulative public TCR beta family frequency. Ex vivo, HLA-C-restricted CMV-specific TCR beta clonotypes prevailed over the rest of the response.

One entry per CDR3 protein, called by TCRdb with MiXCR from the reads. The data hold 110,000 or so distinct CDR3 sequences, with around 30% observed a single time. Per the germline V gene, CDR1 is DFQATT and CDR2 is SNEGSKA (reference sequence). The CDR3 covers 16 residues. V dropped 0 bases and J dropped 0 bases, with 12 bases sitting between them. As for this clonotype: What it binds is not known.

This chain uses TRBV20-1 with TRBJ2-1; D is perhaps TRBD2 (5 bases). The source is a human donor in good health (CMV status not recorded). Some clones in this sample may be carry-over from other donors' samples. The sample consisted of CD8+ T cells from cultured PBMCs, taken from culture after CMV antigen stimulation. The CDR3 protein is CSARDPAGSSYNEQFF. The CDR3 DNA reads TGCAGTGCTAGAGATCCGGCGGGCAGCTCCTACAATGAGCAGTTCTTC.